This is a list of T cell receptor beta chains from one sample in a study of CD39 and CD103 CD8 tumor-infiltrating T cells. The method was immunoSEQ multiplex PCR; TCRdb's version includes in-frame clones alone and lacks a portion of them. Of 15,000 to 20,000 clones listed, about 90% were seen once; the top ten hold around 4%. The sample consisted of CD8+ T cells sorted from blood. These receptors originate from a human donor with head and neck squamous cell carcinoma. Each CDR3 is given with its conserved first and last residue. Each record gives: D gene, V gene, J gene, clone size, CDR3 DNA, CDR3 protein. The D gene is left open where the match is weak. Size is stated for part of the rows, as once, few or many counts, or as a class when the clone is expanded.

-	TRBV12-2	TRBJ1-2	-	TGTGCAAGTCGCTTTAGGACAGCCCGACCGTTTTATGGCTACACCTTC	CASRFRTARPFYGYTF
-	TRBV28	TRBJ2-7	-	TGTGCCAGCAGTTGGGGCTACGAGCAGTACTTC	CASSWGYEQYF
-	TRBV10-2	TRBJ2-1	-	TGCGCCAGCAGTGGGGGCCACCTGGGGTTCGAGCAGTTCTTC	CASSGGHLGFEQFF
-	TRBV27	TRBJ1-1	-	TGTGCCAGCGGTTGGGGATTGAACACTGAAGCTTTCTTT	CASGWGLNTEAFF
TRBD2	TRBV6-4	TRBJ2-7	-	TGTGCCAGCAGTGACTCGGCGCGGGGGGGCCACCCCTCCTACGAGCAGTACTTC	CASSDSARGGHPSYEQYF
-	TRBV2	TRBJ1-1	-	TGTGCCAGCAGTGACCTTCGGGGGCCCACTGAAGCTTTCTTT	CASSDLRGPTEAFF
-	TRBV27	TRBJ1-6	-	TGTGCCAGCAGTCCGAAGGGGCGCTATTATAATTCACCCCTCCACTTT	CASSPKGRYYNSPLHF
TRBD2	TRBV13	TRBJ2-1	-	TGTGCCAGCAGCTTAATTAGCGGGGCTTACAATGAGCAGTTCTTC	CASSLISGAYNEQFF
TRBD1	TRBV27	TRBJ2-1	few	TGTGCCAGCAGTTTAGAGGGGGCCTTTGGCAATGAGCAGTTCTTC	CASSLEGAFGNEQFF
-	TRBV4-1	TRBJ1-4	-	TGCGCCAGCAGCCAGGGGACCCTAACTAATGAAAAACTGTTTTTT	CASSQGTLTNEKLFF
-	TRBV5-1	TRBJ2-7	-	TGCGCCAGCAGCTTGGATTACGAGCAGTACTTC	CASSLDYEQYF
-	TRBV28	TRBJ1-6	-	TGTGCCAGCAGTACAGGGCCTAATTCACCCCTCCACTTT	CASSTGPNSPLHF
TRBD1	TRBV9	TRBJ2-2	-	TGTGCCAGCAGCGCAGGGGGCACCGGGGAGCTGTTTTTT	CASSAGGTGELFF
TRBD2	TRBV2	TRBJ2-1	once	TGTGCCAGCAGCACTCAAGAGACTAGCGTTACCCCCTACAATGAGCAGTTCTTC	CASSTQETSVTPYNEQFF
TRBD1	TRBV6-1	TRBJ1-1	-	TGTGCCAGCAGTGAGGCCAGGGGGTGGAGCACTGAAGCTTTCTTT	CASSEARGWSTEAFF
TRBD1	TRBV18	TRBJ2-7	-	TGTGCCAGCTCACCCGTGACAGGGCTGTACGAGCAGTACTTC	CASSPVTGLYEQYF
-	TRBV28	TRBJ1-2	-	TGTGCCAGCAGTCCCGGGACATATGGCTACACCTTC	CASSPGTYGYTF
TRBD2	TRBV19	TRBJ2-1	-	TGTGCCAGTAGTTTAGCGGGGTTCAGGGGTGAGCAGTTCTTC	CASSLAGFRGEQFF
-	TRBV4-1	TRBJ1-3	-	TGCGCCAGCAGCCAAGGAGGGTCAAGGGGAAACACCATATATTTT	CASSQGGSRGNTIYF
TRBD1	TRBV13	TRBJ2-7	-	TGTGCCAGCAGCTCTGGGACAGGCTACGAGCAGTACTTC	CASSSGTGYEQYF
TRBD1	TRBV9	TRBJ2-1	-	TGTGCCAGCAGCACCCATGAGGTGGGACAGTGGGACAATGAGCAGTTCTTC	CASSTHEVGQWDNEQFF
TRBD2	TRBV6-4	TRBJ2-1	-	TGTGCCAGCAGTGACTCTAGCGGGGGGGCCAATGAGCAGTTCTTC	CASSDSSGGANEQFF
-	TRBV4-1	TRBJ2-1	-	TGCGCCAGCAGCCAAGATTATGGCTATGAGCAGTTCTTC	CASSQDYGYEQFF
TRBD2	TRBV27	TRBJ2-3	-	TGTGCCAGCAGTCCCAACTCGGGGGGACTCACGGATTATACGCAGTATTTT	CASSPNSGGLTDYTQYF
-	TRBV4-1	TRBJ2-7	-	TGCGCCAGCAGCCAAGACCCTGCCAGGCCCTACGAGCAGTACTTC	CASSQDPARPYEQYF
-	TRBV19	TRBJ1-2	few	TGTGCCAGTAGTATAGATCACAGAAGTGGCTACACCTTC	CASSIDHRSGYTF
-	TRBV5-6	TRBJ1-2	-	TGTGCCAGCAGCATCTCCCACGTGCGGGAAAATAACTATGGCTACACCTTC	CASSISHVRENNYGYTF
-	TRBV10-1	TRBJ1-1	-	TGCGCCAGCAGCCTCGGGACGGGGGAAGCTTTCTTT	CASSLGTGEAFF
-	TRBV4-1	TRBJ2-7	-	TGCGCCAGCAGCCACCCTACGGGAACTTACGTGGAGCAGTACTTC	CASSHPTGTYVEQYF
-	TRBV21-1	TRBJ2-7	-	TGTGCCAGCAGCAAAGCGGGGGCCTTCCCCTACGAGCAGTACTTC	CASSKAGAFPYEQYF
-	TRBV4-2	TRBJ2-7	-	TGTGCCAGCAGCCAAGACTTGGGGTACGAGCAGTACTTC	CASSQDLGYEQYF
-	TRBV9	TRBJ1-2	-	TGTGCCAGCAGCGGCCCAGGGGAGACCTATGGCTACACCTTC	CASSGPGETYGYTF
TRBD1	TRBV7-9	TRBJ2-7	-	TGTGCCAGCAGCCCTCCCCGGGGACAGGGTGACGAGCAGTACTTC	CASSPPRGQGDEQYF
-	TRBV27	TRBJ1-2	once	TGTGCCAGCTTACCCTGGCAGGGACTCGTCTATGGCTACACCTTC	CASLPWQGLVYGYTF
TRBD1	TRBV2	TRBJ1-2	-	TGTGCCAGCAGTGTTTCAGGGGGCTATGGCTACACCTTC	CASSVSGGYGYTF
TRBD1	TRBV9	TRBJ2-2	-	TGTGCCAGCAGCACTGGACAGGACACCGGGGAGCTGTTTTTT	CASSTGQDTGELFF
-	TRBV5-8	TRBJ2-6	once	TGTGCCAGCAGCTTTCGGGGCGAAGCTGGGGCCAACGTCCTGACTTTC	CASSFRGEAGANVLTF
TRBD1	TRBV27	TRBJ1-2	-	TGTGCCAGCAGCCATGCACAGGGGTATGGCTACACCTTC	CASSHAQGYGYTF
-	TRBV15	TRBJ1-5	-	TGTGCCACCAGCACCTACAATCAGCCCCAGCATTTT	CATSTYNQPQHF
-	TRBV5-1	TRBJ2-1	-	TGCGCCAGCAGCTTGGCCCTAGGCAATGAGCAGTTCTTC	CASSLALGNEQFF
TRBD2	TRBV5-4	TRBJ2-1	-	TGTGCCAGCAGCTTGACTAGCGGGGGTGTCAATGAGCAGTTCTTC	CASSLTSGGVNEQFF
TRBD1	TRBV19	TRBJ1-1	-	TGTGCCAGTAGTTGGGGACAGCTGAACACTGAAGCTTTCTTT	CASSWGQLNTEAFF
-	TRBV5-8	TRBJ1-5	-	TGTGCCAGCACCTGGGACCCTGGGAACAATCAGCCCCAGCATTTT	CASTWDPGNNQPQHF
-	TRBV2	TRBJ1-3	-	TGTGCCAGCAAGACCTTTCCGGCTGGAAACACCATATATTTT	CASKTFPAGNTIYF
-	TRBV30	TRBJ2-1	-	TGTGCCTGGAGTGTAAACTCTTACAATGAGCAGTTCTTC	CAWSVNSYNEQFF
-	TRBV5-8	TRBJ1-2	few	TGTGCCAGCACCACGACAGGACCCTATGGCTACACCTTC	CASTTTGPYGYTF
TRBD2	TRBV4-1	TRBJ2-7	-	TGCGCCAGCAGCCAAGCTTGGACTAGCGGGTACGAGCAGTACTTC	CASSQAWTSGYEQYF
-	TRBV28	TRBJ1-4	-	TGTGCCAGCAGTTCAGGGGCCGGGGAAAATGAAAAACTGTTTTTT	CASSSGAGENEKLFF
TRBD1	TRBV6-1	TRBJ2-1	-	TGTGCCAGCAGTGAAAGGGCCGGGACAGACTACAATGAGCAGTTCTTC	CASSERAGTDYNEQFF
-	TRBV19	TRBJ2-7	-	TGTGCCAGTAGTATAAGGGACGACGCCTACGAGCAGTACTTC	CASSIRDDAYEQYF
-	TRBV4-1	TRBJ1-2	-	TGCGCCAGCAGCCAAGATTTTCAGGGGAACTATGGCTACACCTTC	CASSQDFQGNYGYTF
-	TRBV4-1	TRBJ1-5	few	TGCGCCAGCAGCCAAGATCAAGGTCAGCCCCAGCATTTT	CASSQDQGQPQHF
-	TRBV19	TRBJ1-1	-	TGTGCCAGTAGTATACTGCCGAACGGGAACACTGAAGCTTTCTTT	CASSILPNGNTEAFF
TRBD2	TRBV6-5	TRBJ2-5	-	TGTGCCAGCAGTCAGGGACTAGCGGCAGAGACCCAGTACTTC	CASSQGLAAETQYF
-	TRBV7-9	TRBJ2-7	-	TGTGCCAGCAGCCCACGACTAGGGAACGAGCAGTACTTC	CASSPRLGNEQYF
TRBD1	TRBV5-1	TRBJ2-1	-	TGCGCCAGCAGCTGGGGGACAGGGTTCGATGAGCAGTTCTTC	CASSWGTGFDEQFF